This TCR beta chain was recorded in a study of sequential checkpoint blockade in melanoma. Study-wide background: Both treatment sequences were followed by maintenance nivolumab.

Study-wide points: Pretreatment TIL clonality tracked with response in the nivolumab-first arm.

CDR1 is MDHEN and CDR2 is SYDVKM in the germline V gene. V was trimmed by 1 base and J by 2 bases, leaving 11 bases between them. CDR3 length: 15 amino acids. This clone occurred a few times. Its antigen is not identified. Data came from immunoSEQ multiplex PCR; TCRdb stores just in-frame clones and leaves some out. The repertoire has 1,500 to 2,000 clones, about 20% of them found once; the top ten carry less than 25%. Treatment described: randomized to nivolumab then ipilimumab (arm A) or the reverse (arm B). The chain combines TRBV28 with TRBJ2-5; perhaps TRBD1 as D (5 bases). The TCR originated in a human donor with melanoma. Here the sequenced sample was tumor tissue (inferred from file names), taken from a patient given nivolumab and ipilimumab in sequence. The CDR3 DNA sequence: TGTGCCAGCAGTTTATATCAGGGATCACAAGAGACCCAGTACTTC. Translation: CASSLYQGSQETQYF. The full variable domain, completed using reference TRBV28 and TRBJ2-5, is DVKVTQSSRYLVKRTGEKVFLECVQDMDHENMFWYRQDPGLGLRLIYFSYDVKMKEKGDIPEGYSVSREKKERFSLILESASTNQTSMYLCASSLYQGSQETQYFGPGTRLLVL.